A single sample is the source of the 17 T cell receptor beta chains below, sequenced in a study of T-cell memory formation after mild COVID-19 (dated by TCRdb to the early 2020s). Library construction relied on 5' RACE. Sequenced using an Illumina NovaSeq 6000. In-frame beta chains were kept once TCRdb had trimmed the public reads at Q25 with fastp and called clones with MiXCR. When rows share a CDR3 protein, they turn into one entry using the most common DNA and genes. Present in this sample are about 390,000 distinct CDR3 sequences, about a sixth of which were seen just once. Roughly 21% of the sample is held by the ten biggest clonotypes. The sequenced sample consisted of PBMCs or a T cell subset sorted from them (not recorded which). All receptors come from a man aged 18 to 29 who had mild COVID-19 (a few samples of this study predate the infection). The sample titles of this study are shuffled in the database, so cell type and time point are left out; the donor was told from shared clones.

This clonotype was recorded a few times. This sequence joins TRBV12-5 and TRBJ1-1, with TRBD1 matching 7 bases. Trimming took 1 base from V and 1 from J; bases not matched to a gene: 6. The CDR3 loop spans 16 amino acids. Per germline, CDR1 LGHNT and CDR2 FRNRAP. CDR3 sequence: CASGLGSGQANTEAFF. The CDR3 region has the DNA TGTGCTAGTGGTTTGGGTTCTGGACAGGCGAACACTGAAGCTTTCTTT.

The chain has TRBV7-2 and TRBJ2-1; D tentatively reads TRBD1 or TRBD2 (6 bases each). Germline V CDR1 and CDR2: SGHTA, FQGNSA. The ends were cut back, 2 bases at V and 7 bases at J, with 12 bases in the middle. CDR3 length: 14 amino acids. CDR3 region: CASSLNRGPNEQFF. The CDR3 DNA reads TGTGCCAGCAGCTTAAATCGGGGGCCTAATGAGCAGTTCTTC.

This clonotype was recorded many times. The chain has TRBV20-1 and TRBJ1-2, with D maybe TRBD1 (5 bases). The CDR3 consists of 13 residues. The germline V gene encodes CDR1 DFQATT and CDR2 SNEGSKA (reference sequence). The V gene lost 5 bases and the J gene lost 4 bases, with 14 bases spanning the gap. CDR3 in amino acids: CSACPPGLYGYTF. For the CDR3, the DNA is TGCAGTGCTTGCCCCCCGGGACTCTATGGCTACACCTTC.

This rearrangement joins TRBV27 to TRBJ2-1, with D possibly TRBD1 on 5 matching bases. The CDR3 runs 14 residues. The V end was cut by 2 bases, the J end by 11 bases, with 16 bases between. Per the germline V gene, CDR1 is MNHEY and CDR2 is SMNVEV (reference sequence). CDR3 in amino acids: CASSLREGVYKQFF. The CDR3 bases are TGTGCCAGCAGTTTACGAGAAGGGGTCTATAAGCAGTTCTTC.

This clonotype was found many times. The rearrangement links TRBV5-1 to TRBJ2-3, with a tentative D call TRBD1 (6 bases). CDR1 and CDR2 from the germline V gene are SGHRS and YFSETQ. V shed 7 bases and J shed 4 bases, with 13 bases lying between them. The CDR3 has 13 amino acids. CDR3 protein: CASRGEGADTQYF. CDR3 in DNA: TGCGCCAGCCGGGGTGAGGGGGCAGATACGCAGTATTTT.

This clonotype was seen only a few times. This chain links TRBV3-1 with TRBJ1-2; D uncertain. CDR3 length equals 13 residues. V lost 2 bases and J lost 4, with 8 bases in between. Germline V gives CDR1 LGHDT, CDR2 YNNKEL (reference sequence). CDR3 DNA sequence: TGTGCCAGCAGCCAACTGGTCGGCTATGGCTACACCTTC. The encoded protein is CASSQLVGYGYTF.

The chain joins TRBV27 to TRBJ2-5; perhaps TRBD2 as D (5 bases). The CDR3 spans 14 residues. The germline V gene has CDR1 MNHEY and CDR2 SMNVEV (reference sequence). The V end lost 6 bases, the J end lost 3 bases, and 14 bases lay between the germline ends. This chain's CDR3 is CASSPTIRKETQYF. The DNA of the CDR3 is TGTGCCAGCAGCCCGACTATCCGAAAAGAGACCCAGTACTTC.

This clonotype was seen a handful of times. V and J are TRBV11-2 and TRBJ1-5; 7 bases fit TRBD1. In germline, CDR1 is SGHAT, CDR2 FQNNGV. The CDR3 has 16 residues. Trimming at V came to 5 bases and at J to 2 bases, leaving 9 bases not matched to a gene. CDR3 residues: CASSPTDRLGNQPQHF. The DNA of the CDR3 is TGTGCCAGCAGCCCGACGGACAGGCTGGGCAATCAGCCCCAGCATTTT.

This chain connects TRBV5-4 to TRBJ2-7; D not certain. The CDR3 runs to 16 residues. Germline V gene data show CDR1 as SGHNT and CDR2 as YYREEE (reference sequence). Trimming removed 2 bases from V and 0 bases from J, with 15 bases in between. The CDR3 sequence is CASSLGGGILSYEQYF. The CDR3, as DNA: TGTGCCAGCAGCTTAGGCGGCGGCATCCTCTCCTACGAGCAGTACTTC.

The chain combines TRBV28 with TRBJ2-1; 10 nucleotides align to TRBD2. The CDR3 loop spans 14 amino acids. Germline assignment: CDR1 MDHEN and CDR2 SYDVKM. J was trimmed by 8 bases and V by 11 bases; bases with no gene match: 12. The CDR3 coding sequence is TGTGCCGCCGGGGGGACTAGCGAAACTGATGAGCAGTTCTTC. Encoded protein: CAAGGTSETDEQFF.

This clonotype was seen repeatedly, ten times or more. The genes are TRBV7-2 and TRBJ1-3, with TRBD1 matching 7 bases. Germline V gives CDR1 SGHTA, CDR2 FQGNSA. The length of the CDR3 is 16 residues. V lost 1 base to trimming and J lost 4 bases; unmatched junction nucleotides: 7. CDR3 sequence reads: CASSLDVPGQGNTIYF. As DNA, the CDR3 is TGTGCCAGCAGCTTAGACGTCCCGGGACAGGGAAACACCATATATTTT.

The rearrangement joins TRBV7-9 to TRBJ1-3; no firm D call. V was pared by 5 bases and J by 4 bases, with 12 bases between. The CDR3 has 14 amino acids. CDR1 is SEHNR, CDR2 FQNEAQ, per germline (reference sequence). CDR3 DNA sequence: TGTGCCAGCAGCCCAAAAGGAGGGGGAAACACCATATATTTT. This encodes CASSPKGGGNTIYF.

This clonotype was seen a handful of times. The CDR3 DNA reads TGCAGTGCCCCGACGTACAATGAGCAGTTCTTC. Its translation is CSAPTYNEQFF. V and J are TRBV20-1 and TRBJ2-1; no clear D gene. Trimming removed 6 bases at V and 4 bases at J, with 7 bases between. Germline assignment: CDR1 DFQATT and CDR2 SNEGSKA (reference sequence). The CDR3 is 11 residues long.

A few counts support this clonotype. The genes are TRBV9 and TRBJ1-2; D not resolved. Germline lookup yields CDR1 SGDLS and CDR2 YYNGEE. The CDR3 has 14 amino acids. Trimming took 3 bases from V and 0 from J, leaving 9 bases between them. The CDR3 sequence: CASSGTLANYGYTF. The CDR3 region has the DNA TGTGCCAGCAGCGGGACTCTGGCTAACTATGGCTACACCTTC.

This clonotype turned up a few times. This chain joins TRBV7-9 and TRBJ2-7; TRBD1 agrees at 9 bases. The germline CDR1 and CDR2 sequences are SEHNR and FQNEAQ (reference sequence). CDR3 length equals 14 residues. The V segment lost 5 bases and the J segment 7 bases; nucleotides outside the gene matches: 9. CDR3 nucleotide sequence: TGTGCCAGCAGCCAGGAGGGGACAGGGAGGGAGCAGTACTTC. Translating it yields CASSQEGTGREQYF.

This clonotype was observed a handful of times. The chain carries TRBV5-1 and TRBJ2-2; D is uncertain. CDR3 length: 14 residues. Germline CDR1 and CDR2: SGHRS and YFSETQ. Trimming removed 0 bases at V and 4 bases at J, with 7 bases between. The CDR3 loop reads CASSLVEVTGELFF. The CDR3 bases are TGCGCCAGCAGCTTGGTTGAAGTCACCGGGGAGCTGTTTTTT.

This clonotype was observed a few times. V usage is TRBV10-3 and J usage is TRBJ2-2; 11 nucleotides align to TRBD2. The CDR3 is 16 amino acids. V trimming: 8 bases; J trimming: 5 bases; junction bases outside the gene matches: 10. Germline V lookup: CDR1 ENHRY, CDR2 SYGVKD. The CDR3 protein is CAIATSGGSRTGELFF. DNA of the CDR3: TGTGCCATCGCCACTAGCGGGGGATCCCGGACCGGGGAGCTGTTTTTT.